Below are 9 T cell receptor beta chains sequenced from a single sample in a study of blood T cell repertoires in COVID-19. Here immunoSEQ multiplex PCR was the method, and the copy in TCRdb shows in-frame clones only, minus some. Of approximately 500,000 clones in the sample, roughly nine tenths are singletons; the top ten hold about 8.2%. Sequencing was carried out using peripheral blood. These receptors were obtained from a woman aged 45-60 years with COVID-19, enrolled during active disease.

The chain carries TRBV9 and TRBJ1-2; D is ambiguous. The ends were cut back, 5 bases at V and 8 bases at J, with 13 bases in the middle. This CDR3 region has 12 residues. CDR1 is SGDLS and CDR2 is YYNGEE in the germline V gene. As DNA, the CDR3 is TGTGCCAGCAGTGAAACCCTGAGGGGCTACACCTTC. Protein sequence: CASSETLRGYTF.

The chain employs TRBV9 and TRBJ2-2; a weak D match, TRBD1 (6 bases). Trimming took 3 bases from V and 7 from J, leaving 10 bases between them. CDR1 is SGDLS, CDR2 YYNGEE, per germline. The CDR3 covers 13 residues. Here the CDR3 reads CASSDRVGGELFF. The CDR3 DNA is TGTGCCAGCAGCGACAGGGTTGGCGGGGAGCTGTTTTTT.

To note about this clone: Other DNA sequences in the sample encode the same CDR3. This chain connects TRBV9 to TRBJ2-7; 7 bases line up with TRBD2. Germline trimming cut 3 bases from V and 6 bases from J; bases unmatched to any gene: 3. CDR3 length: 12 residues. Germline CDR1 is SGDLS and CDR2 is YYNGEE. The chain's CDR3 is CASSASGGEQYF. DNA for the CDR3: TGTGCCAGCAGCGCCTCGGGAGGCGAGCAGTACTTC.

The chain employs TRBV7-7 and TRBJ2-3; possibly TRBD1 for D (5 bases). There are 14 residues in the CDR3. The germline V gene encodes CDR1 SSHAT and CDR2 FNYEAQ (reference sequence). Trimming took 2 bases from V and 3 from J, leaving 9 bases between them. CDR3 sequence: CASSLKQDTDTQYF. CDR3 nucleotides: TGTGCCAGCAGCTTAAAACAGGATACAGATACGCAGTATTTT.

The chain links TRBV11-1 to TRBJ1-4; 8 bases agree with TRBD1. V was pared by 5 bases and J by 8 bases, with 7 bases of the junction left unmatched. Germline CDR1 SGHAT, CDR2 FQDESV (reference sequence). The CDR3 runs to 14 residues. Here the CDR3 reads CASSPDREEEKLFF. The CDR3 DNA sequence: TGTGCCAGCAGCCCGGACAGGGAGGAAGAAAAACTGTTTTTT.

This chain joins TRBV5-1 and TRBJ2-3; tentatively, D is TRBD1 (5 bases). The CDR3 consists of 15 residues. V dropped 0 bases and J dropped 2 bases, with 10 bases sitting between them. Per the germline V gene, CDR1 is SGHRS and CDR2 is YFSETQ. CDR3 DNA: TGCGCCAGCAGCTTGGAGGGCAGGGACACAGATACGCAGTATTTT. Residues: CASSLEGRDTDTQYF.

The gene calls are TRBV3-1 (or the pseudogene TRBV3-2) and TRBJ1-5; TRBD1 matches 7 bases. After removal of 5 bases from V and 4 bases from J, the junction contained 5 bases not matched to a gene. The CDR3 covers 14 residues. From germline, CDR1 is LGHDT and CDR2 YNNKEL (reference sequence). The CDR3 DNA follows: TGTGCCAGCAGCGACACAGGGGAAAATCAGCCCCAGCATTTT. Translation gives CASSDTGENQPQHF.

This chain links TRBV5-1 with TRBJ2-7, with D maybe TRBD1 (6 bases). The CDR3 is made up of 14 amino acids. Germline loops: CDR1 SGHRS, CDR2 YFSETQ. Between the trimmed V and J ends, which lost 2 bases and 3 bases, there was a span of 12 bases. CDR3 loop: CASSLIQGSYEQYF. CDR3 DNA sequence: TGCGCCAGCAGCTTAATACAGGGAAGCTACGAGCAGTACTTC.

The rearrangement joins TRBV9 to TRBJ1-2, with 9 bases fitting TRBD1. V lost 3 bases, J lost 8 bases, and 14 bases stayed unmatched. The CDR3 consists of 16 residues. Germline loops: CDR1 SGDLS, CDR2 YYNGEE. In DNA, the CDR3 is TGTGCCAGCAGCGCCCGGACAGGGGCCTTCTTTCGGGGCTACACCTTC. Protein product: CASSARTGAFFRGYTF.